This record concerns one T cell receptor (beta chain) sequence. Its antigen is still unknown. The PCR had 60 Vbeta and 13 Jbeta primers. Some clones are missing from TCRdb's copy, which holds only in-frame ones; the method was immunoSEQ multiplex PCR. The repertoire holds more than 100,000 clones, with about 76% as singletons. This entry is derived from a study of cytomegalovirus exposure and HLA in healthy donors. Deletions cut 6 bases from V and 0 bases from J, with 9 bases between. CDR3 length: 15 residues. Looked up from germline, CDR1 is MNHNY and CDR2 is SVGAGI (reference sequence). Study conclusions and caveats: One variant, a missense change in DCLRE1C, was linked in a later analysis to TCR beta V- and J-gene trimming. In presence/absence analyses, roughly uniform sequencing depth across donors was assumed. The productive fraction for most TCR beta V segments was about 87% or about 30% in an earlier analysis. Associated with HLA alleles at 0.05 false discovery rate in a later analysis were about 17,000 TCR beta sequences.

V is TRBV6-6 and J is TRBJ2-6, with D tentatively TRBD1 (5 bases). The specimen sequenced was PBMCs. The receptor was derived from a woman aged 40 to 50 in good health and CMV-seronegative. CDR3 sequence (DNA): TGTGCCAGCAGCCGACAGAGCTCTGGGGCCAACGTCCTGACTTTC. This gives the protein CASSRQSSGANVLTF.